A single sample is the source of the 32 T cell receptor beta chains below, sequenced in a study of CD8 T cells in ankylosing spondylitis. TCRdb called the 5' RACE reads again in MiXCR, with one record for every CDR3 protein. The table includes some 200,000 distinct CDR3 sequences, about 26% detected once. The sequenced material came from blood, either unsorted or a sorted T cell fraction (not recorded which). The receptors come from a male donor with ankylosing spondylitis or in good health (not recorded which).

In its sample, this clonotype was seen a few times. The chain recombines TRBV5-1 with TRBJ1-5; D call uncertain. The V and J ends lost 9 bases and 2 bases respectively, with 15 bases between them. Germline V gene data show CDR1 as SGHRS and CDR2 as YFSETQ. This CDR3 is built from 14 residues. CDR3: CAKRTMGRNQPQHF. CDR3 bases: TGCGCCAAGCGCACCATGGGCCGCAATCAGCCCCAGCATTTT.

This clonotype was seen at least ten times. The chain carries TRBV5-1 and TRBJ1-1, with 8 bases aligning to TRBD1. V dropped 5 bases and J dropped 5; count of bases not matched to a gene: 11. Per the germline V gene, CDR1 is SGHRS and CDR2 is YFSETQ. The CDR3 length is 15 residues. The CDR3 DNA reads as TGCGCCAGCAGTCCCCACGGACAGGGTGGTACTGAAGCTTTCTTT. It specifies CASSPHGQGGTEAFF.

Ten or more counts support this clonotype. V and J are TRBV12-3 or TRBV12-4 and TRBJ2-1; 10 bases are a match to TRBD2. This CDR3 is built from 16 residues. The ends lost 0 bases at V and 9 bases at J; junction bases unmatched: 8. The CDR3 reads CASSLALVAGGLEQFF. The CDR3 DNA reads as TGTGCCAGCAGTTTAGCGCTGGTAGCGGGAGGACTTGAGCAGTTCTTC.

This clonotype has ten or more counts. V is TRBV4-3 and J is TRBJ2-5; weak D call: TRBD1 (5 bases). Germline-derived CDR1 and CDR2 are LGHNA and YSLEER. CDR3 length: 15 residues. V was trimmed by 4 bases and J by 5 bases, leaving 17 bases between them. The CDR3: CASSRTFDSAETQYF. The CDR3 nucleotides read TGCGCCAGCAGCCGAACATTCGACAGCGCGGAGACCCAGTACTTC.

The rearrangement uses TRBV10-3 and TRBJ2-5, with D perhaps matching TRBD1 (6 bases). Between the trimmed V and J ends, which lost 4 bases and 4 bases, there was a span of 10 bases. The CDR3 has 13 residues. Per the germline V gene, CDR1 is ENHRY and CDR2 is SYGVKD. The CDR3: CAISGTGTETQYF. The CDR3 bases are TGTGCCATCAGTGGAACAGGGACAGAGACCCAGTACTTC.

This clonotype was observed at least ten times. The chain is built from TRBV10-3 and TRBJ2-2, with TRBD2 as a possible D gene (5 bases). Trimming shortened V by 2 bases and J by 5 bases, and 6 bases separated the two germline ends. This CDR3 is built from 13 residues. CDR1 and CDR2 from the germline V gene are ENHRY and SYGVKD. The CDR3 sequence: CAISERETGELFF. The CDR3 DNA follows: TGTGCCATCAGTGAGAGGGAGACCGGGGAGCTGTTTTTT.

The chain employs TRBV10-3 and TRBJ2-7; D is ambiguous. The CDR3 runs 13 residues. Trimming left V 3 bases short and J 6 bases short, with 12 bases between. Germline V gene sequence: CDR1 ENHRY, CDR2 SYGVKD. The CDR3 reads CAISEGVDGEQYF. DNA for the CDR3: TGTGCCATCAGTGAAGGAGTTGACGGCGAGCAGTACTTC.

This clonotype has a count of ten or more. The chain uses TRBV20-1 and TRBJ1-1; TRBD1 matches 8 bases. V was pared by 6 bases and J by 6 bases, with 3 bases of the junction left unmatched. The CDR3 is made up of 11 amino acids. Germline V gene data show CDR1 as DFQATT and CDR2 as SNEGSKA (reference sequence). The CDR3 sequence is CSAEDRAEAFF. The CDR3 nucleotides are TGCAGTGCAGAGGACAGGGCTGAAGCTTTCTTT.

The V call is TRBV7-3, the J call TRBJ2-1; D is undetermined. V lost 2 bases, J lost 5 bases, and 10 bases lay in between. The CDR3 has 14 amino acids. From germline, CDR1 is SGHTA and CDR2 FQGTGA. CDR3 sequence: CASSLGEKNNEQFF. In DNA form, the CDR3 reads TGTGCCAGCAGCTTAGGTGAGAAGAACAATGAGCAGTTCTTC.

This clonotype has at least ten counts. V usage is TRBV20-1 and J usage is TRBJ2-7, with 7 bases fitting TRBD2. The germline V gene has CDR1 DFQATT and CDR2 SNEGSKA (reference sequence). The V gene end was trimmed by 6 bases and the J gene end by 4 bases; junction bases not matched to a gene: 6. There are 12 residues in the CDR3. The CDR3 bases are TGCAGTGCGGCTAGCGGAAGATACGAGCAGTACTTC. Translation gives CSAASGRYEQYF.

The chain combines TRBV25-1 with TRBJ2-2, with D uncertain. Germline CDR1 and CDR2: MGHDK and SYGVNS. V was shortened by 3 bases and J by 7 bases, with 6 bases between the two germline ends. There are 12 residues in the CDR3. CDR3 nucleotides: TGTGCCAGCAGTGACTATGGCGGGGAGCTGTTTTTT. This encodes CASSDYGGELFF. Based on the CDR3 plus reference TRBV25-1 and TRBJ2-2, the full variable domain is EADIYQTPRYLVIGTGKKITLECSQTMGHDKMYWYQQDPGMELHLIHYSYGVNSTEKGDLSSESTVSRIRTEHFPLTLESARPSHTSQYLCASSDYGGELFFGEGSRLTVL.

This clonotype was seen at least ten times. The chain combines TRBV5-6 with TRBJ1-1; 7 nucleotides agree with TRBD1. Germline trimming cut 4 bases from V and 3 bases from J; bases unmatched to any gene: 9. This CDR3 has 15 residues. From germline, CDR1 is SGHDT and CDR2 YYEEEE. The CDR3 spells CASSARATGYTEAFF. The CDR3 DNA sequence: TGTGCCAGCAGCGCCCGCGCGACAGGGTACACTGAAGCTTTCTTT. Using reference TRBV5-6 and TRBJ1-1 for the parts outside the CDR3, the full variable domain is DAGVTQSPTHLIKTRGQQVTLRCSPKSGHDTVSWYQQALGQGPQFIFQYYEEEERQRGNFPDRFSGHQFPNYSSELNVNALLLGDSALYLCASSARATGYTEAFFGQGTRLTVV.

This clonotype was counted a few times. V gene TRBV4-2 combines with J gene TRBJ2-1; TRBD2 matches at 9 bases. Germline loops: CDR1 LGHNA, CDR2 YNFKEQ. The junction had 16 bases not matched to a gene; V was cut back by 4 bases and J by 0 bases. The CDR3 covers 20 residues. CDR3 protein: CASSLQTSGLAPSSYNEQFF. The DNA of the CDR3 is TGTGCCAGCAGCCTACAAACTAGCGGGCTCGCACCCAGCTCCTACAATGAGCAGTTCTTC.

The CDR3 region has the DNA TGCAGCGTTGTTGCTAGCGGGAGCCACAATGAGCAGTTCTTC. It yields the protein CSVVASGSHNEQFF. The V and J genes are TRBV29-1 and TRBJ2-1; TRBD2 aligns across 10 bases. The CDR3 consists of 14 residues. Germline CDR1 and CDR2: SQVTM and ANQGSEA. The J segment lost 5 bases and the V segment lost 4 bases, leaving 5 bases of the junction unmatched.

This clonotype was seen a few times. The V gene is TRBV10-3, the J gene TRBJ1-4; possible D gene TRBD1, 6 bases. V lost 2 bases and J 8 bases, leaving 6 bases between the germline ends. Germline lookup yields CDR1 ENHRY and CDR2 SYGVKD. CDR3 length: 12 amino acids. The CDR3 nucleotides are TGTGCCATCAGTGAGACAGGGGAAAAACTGTTTTTT. Translated: CAISETGEKLFF.

This clonotype was seen a handful of times. The chain combines TRBV6-1 with TRBJ1-1, with D possibly being TRBD1 (6 bases). This CDR3 comprises 14 residues. Trimming left V 6 bases short and J 7 bases short, with 18 bases between. Germline V gene lookup returns CDR1 MNHNS and CDR2 SASEGT. The CDR3 spells CASRTSSGTLEAFF. CDR3 in DNA: TGTGCCAGCAGGACAAGTAGTGGGACACTTGAAGCTTTCTTT.

The chain is built from TRBV12-3 or TRBV12-4 and TRBJ1-5; TRBD1 matches 7 bases. V shed 6 bases and J 0 bases; nucleotides not matched to a gene: 5. The CDR3 spans 15 residues. The CDR3 sequence is CASRRGTASNQPQHF. CDR3 nucleotide sequence: TGTGCCAGCAGACGAGGGACAGCTAGCAATCAGCCCCAGCATTTT.

This clonotype was counted at least ten times. The V call is TRBV3-1, the J call TRBJ1-2; no clear D gene. CDR3 size: 13 residues. The germline V and J ends were trimmed by 1 base and 7 bases, with 10 bases remaining between them. The germline gives CDR1 LGHDT, CDR2 YNNKEL (reference sequence). CDR3 DNA sequence: TGTGCCAGCAGCCAAGGGCCAGCCAGTGGCTACACCTTC. Amino acids: CASSQGPASGYTF. Combining the CDR3 with reference TRBV3-1 and TRBJ1-2 gives the whole variable domain DTAVSQTPKYLVTQMGNDKSIKCEQNLGHDTMYWYKQDSKKFLKIMFSYNNKELIINETVPNRFSPKSPDKAHLNLHINSLELGDSAVYFCASSQGPASGYTFGSGTRLTVV.

The sample holds many counts of this clonotype. The chain couples TRBV29-1 to TRBJ1-2; TRBD1 matches 12 bases. Germline-derived CDR1 and CDR2 are SQVTM and ANQGSEA. CDR3 length equals 12 residues. J lost 7 bases, V lost 6 bases, and 3 bases had no gene match. CDR3 in DNA: TGCAGCGTGGGGACAGGGGGCTCTGGCTACACCTTC. It specifies CSVGTGGSGYTF.

The genes are TRBV18 and TRBJ2-4, with D maybe TRBD2 (6 bases). Trimming stripped 4 bases from V and 8 bases from J, with 12 bases between. Germline assignment: CDR1 KGHSH and CDR2 LQKENI. The CDR3 extends over 13 amino acids. This chain's CDR3 is CASSHEGGDIQYF. In nucleotides, the CDR3 is TGTGCCAGCTCACATGAAGGAGGGGACATTCAGTACTTC. Complete variable domain (other parts from reference TRBV18 and TRBJ2-4): NAGVMQNPRHLVRRRGQEARLRCSPMKGHSHVYWYRQLPEEGLKFMVYLQKENIIDESGMPKERFSAEFPKEGPSILRIQQVVRGDSAAYFCASSHEGGDIQYFGAGTRLSVL.

V usage is TRBV20-1 and J usage is TRBJ2-3; TRBD2 agrees at 11 bases. The CDR3 extends over 17 amino acids. Per germline, CDR1 DFQATT and CDR2 SNEGSKA (reference sequence). The ends lost 2 bases at V and 1 base at J; junction bases unmatched: 8. CDR3 nucleotides: TGCAGTGCTAGACGCGGGATGGGACTAGCGGGCACAGATACGCAGTATTTT. Translated, it gives CSARRGMGLAGTDTQYF.

The chain carries TRBV10-3 and TRBJ2-7; D is unresolved. CDR1 is ENHRY, CDR2 SYGVKD, per germline. With 6 bases removed from V and 4 bases from J, the gap between germline ends came to 13 bases. The CDR3 loop spans 13 amino acids. The CDR3 reads CAISKTDTYEQYF. DNA for the CDR3: TGTGCCATCAGCAAGACCGATACGTACGAGCAGTACTTC.

This clonotype was recorded at least ten times. CDR3 loop: CASRPEATNEKLFF. The CDR3 region has the DNA TGCGCCAGCAGACCTGAAGCAACTAATGAAAAACTGTTTTTT. The V and J genes are TRBV5-1 and TRBJ1-4; D uncertain. The CDR3 runs 14 residues. From germline, CDR1 is SGHRS and CDR2 YFSETQ. The V and J ends lost 5 bases and 0 bases respectively, with 8 bases between them.

This clonotype appeared once. The chain recombines TRBV7-3 with TRBJ2-3; TRBD2 matches 10 bases. The CDR3 is 16 amino acids. V gave up 0 bases and J gave up 4 bases; unmatched junction bases: 4. CDR1 is SGHTA, CDR2 FQGTGA, per germline. The CDR3 region is CASSLTASGSPDTQYF. The CDR3 bases are TGTGCCAGCAGCTTAACCGCTAGCGGGAGCCCAGATACGCAGTATTTT.

This clonotype was counted a single time. The J gene is TRBJ2-7, the V gene TRBV7-6; 7 nucleotides match TRBD2. This CDR3 region has 15 residues. V was clipped by 1 base and J by 13 bases; unmatched bases: 16. Per germline, CDR1 SGHVS and CDR2 FNYEAQ. CDR3 bases: TGTGCCAGCAGCTTAGGGTCGACTAGCTCCTCAAAGGTATACTTC. Encoded protein: CASSLGSTSSSKVYF.

This clonotype was found many times. It is unclear where the CDR3 begins or ends on the DNA, so no DNA is shown, and the CDR3 is as TCRdb lists it. The gene calls are TRBV20-1 and TRBJ2-2; no DNA check was done on the table's D call, TRBD2. 17 amino acids form the CDR3, both terminal residues included. Per the germline V gene, CDR1 is DFQATT and CDR2 is SNEGSKA (reference sequence). The CDR3 is CSVPPSGRAFGAGELFF.

The gene calls are TRBV3-1 and TRBJ2-4; D unresolved. V lost 8 bases and J lost 4, with 18 bases in between. This CDR3 contains 15 residues. CDR1 and CDR2 (germline): LGHDT, YNNKEL (reference sequence). CDR3 residues: CASSQESAWKNIQYF. CDR3 nucleotide sequence: TGTGCCAGCTCCCAGGAGTCGGCCTGGAAAAACATTCAGTACTTC. The variable domain in full, with the rest retrieved from reference TRBV3-1 and TRBJ2-4, is DTAVSQTPKYLVTQMGNDKSIKCEQNLGHDTMYWYKQDSKKFLKIMFSYNNKELIINETVPNRFSPKSPDKAHLNLHINSLELGDSAVYFCASSQESAWKNIQYFGAGTRLSVL.

J is TRBJ2-1 and V is TRBV11-1; 7 bases are shared with TRBD2. The V gene's germline CDR1 is SGHAT and CDR2 FQDESV (reference sequence). This CDR3 has 16 amino acids. The V gene end was trimmed by 5 bases and the J gene end by 0 bases; junction bases not matched to a gene: 7. For the CDR3, the DNA is TGTGCCAGCAGCCTAAGACTAGCCAGCTCCTACAATGAGCAGTTCTTC. Protein: CASSLRLASSYNEQFF.

This clonotype was counted many times. This sequence joins TRBV6-2 or TRBV6-3 and TRBJ2-5; TRBD1 is a possible D gene (5 bases). The CDR3 covers 13 residues. V was pared by 8 bases and J by 5 bases, with 15 bases between. The V gene's germline CDR1 is MNHEY and CDR2 SVGEGT. The CDR3 loop reads CASGRARRETQYF. CDR3 sequence (DNA): TGTGCCAGCGGCAGGGCCCGACGGGAGACCCAGTACTTC.

The chain uses TRBV29-1 and TRBJ1-3, with 9 bases identical to TRBD1. The ends lost 4 bases at V and 4 bases at J; junction bases unmatched: 5. Germline V CDR1 and CDR2: SQVTM, ANQGSEA. The CDR3 is made up of 14 amino acids. CDR3: CSVGDREYGNTIYF. CDR3 coding DNA: TGCAGCGTTGGGGACAGGGAATACGGAAACACCATATATTTT.

This chain uses TRBV7-2 with TRBJ1-1; unclear D gene. The germline V and J ends were trimmed by 3 bases and 7 bases, with 6 bases remaining between them. Germline-derived CDR1 and CDR2 are SGHTA and FQGNSA. CDR3 length equals 11 residues. CDR3 sequence reads: CASSFKSEAFF. The CDR3 DNA reads as TGTGCCAGCAGCTTCAAGAGTGAAGCTTTCTTT.

V gene TRBV6-5 combines with J gene TRBJ2-7, with TRBD1 identical over 7 bases. V lost 2 bases and J lost 5; bases outside the gene matches: 12. Germline V gives CDR1 MNHEY, CDR2 SVGAGI. The CDR3 is 16 amino acids. As DNA, the CDR3 is TGTGCCAGCAGTTACGCCCTTGACAGGGTAGCAAACGAGCAGTACTTC. Translation gives CASSYALDRVANEQYF.